The next 13 T cell receptor beta chains were all read from a single sample in a study of beta chain features in type 1 diabetes. Findings and caveats of the study: There was a moderate but significant shortening of TCRB CDR3s in all four CD4+ subsets of Type 1 diabetes patients.

These receptors' targets are unknown. The sequenced template was cDNA made from the entire isolated RNA. Sequencing used immunoSEQ multiplex PCR; TCRdb keeps in-frame clones, though not all of them. The table shows 600,000 or so clones, with about 14% occurring only once. Sequenced sample: naive CD4+ T cells from blood. The receptors originated from a man between 18 and 29 years old with type 1 diabetes.

This sequence joins TRBV5-8 and TRBJ1-2; a possible D gene is TRBD1 (5 bases). V was clipped by 2 bases and J by 2 bases, with 16 bases between them. The CDR3 runs 16 residues. CDR1 is SGHTS, CDR2 YDEGEE, per germline. CDR3: CASSLTGAARNYGYTF. The DNA of the CDR3 is TGTGCCAGCAGCTTAACTGGGGCAGCGAGGAACTATGGCTACACCTTC.

Note on this clone: The sample contains more than one DNA sequence encoding this CDR3. The chain has TRBV7-2 and TRBJ1-1; possible D gene TRBD1, 5 bases. The CDR3 covers 13 residues. Deletions cut 5 bases from V and 5 bases from J, with 12 bases between. Germline V gene data show CDR1 as SGHTA and CDR2 as FQGNSA. This CDR3 reads CASSLTEGTEAFF. DNA of the CDR3: TGTGCCAGCAGCCTCACCGAGGGGACTGAAGCTTTCTTT.

The chain links TRBV15 to TRBJ2-4; 7 bases agree with TRBD1. Germline lookup yields CDR1 LNHNV and CDR2 YYDKDF (reference sequence). V dropped 4 bases and J dropped 1; count of bases not matched to a gene: 16. The CDR3 is 19 residues long. DNA of the CDR3: TGTGCCACCAGCATTTGGGGACAGCAGTCCTCCCGCGCCAAAAACATTCAGTACTTC. It codes for CATSIWGQQSSRAKNIQYF.

V usage is TRBV7-2 and J usage is TRBJ1-2; D uncertain. Trimming removed 8 bases from V and 8 bases from J, with 21 bases in between. CDR1 SGHTA and CDR2 FQGNSA come from the germline V gene. This CDR3 spans 14 amino acids. CDR3: CASSVRVPEIGYTF. CDR3 bases: TGTGCCAGCTCCGTGCGAGTGCCGGAGATCGGCTACACCTTC.

The genes are TRBV2 and TRBJ1-4, with a weak D call TRBD1 (5 bases). Germline-derived CDR1 and CDR2 are SNHLY and FYNNEI. There are 14 residues in the CDR3. Deletions cut 2 bases from V and 8 bases from J, with 12 bases between. CDR3 protein: CASSEWQGGEKLFF. CDR3 nucleotide sequence: TGTGCCAGCAGTGAATGGCAGGGTGGGGAAAAACTGTTTTTT.

CDR3 nucleotide sequence: TGTGCCAGCAGCTCGGTCCTGAACACTGAAGCTTTCTTT. Translated, it gives CASSSVLNTEAFF. The chain links TRBV7-9 to TRBJ1-1; D unresolved. Trimming took off 4 bases at V and 0 bases at J, with 6 bases between the two ends. The germline V gene encodes CDR1 SEHNR and CDR2 FQNEAQ (reference sequence). This CDR3 spans 13 amino acids.

The V gene is TRBV5-8, the J gene TRBJ2-7; the D is unclear. V lost 1 base and J 0 bases, leaving 8 bases between the germline ends. The CDR3 has 14 amino acids. Germline V gene data show CDR1 as SGHTS and CDR2 as YDEGEE. Written as DNA, the CDR3 is TGTGCCAGCAGCTTGCACAGTTACTCCTACGAGCAGTACTTC. Protein product: CASSLHSYSYEQYF.

The J gene is TRBJ1-2, the V gene TRBV28; no clear D gene. The CDR3 length is 11 residues. Trimming left V 8 bases short and J 6 bases short, with 10 bases between. Germline V gene data show CDR1 as MDHEN and CDR2 as SYDVKM. The CDR3 coding sequence is TGTGCCAGCCTGCGCGGGGATGGCTACACCTTC. It specifies CASLRGDGYTF.

This rearrangement joins TRBV18 to TRBJ1-1; possibly TRBD1 for D (5 bases). CDR3 length: 14 amino acids. Trimming removed 2 bases from V and 3 bases from J, with 10 bases in between. From germline, CDR1 is KGHSH and CDR2 LQKENI. DNA of the CDR3: TGTGCCAGCTCACCATTAGACAGCGACACTGAAGCTTTCTTT. It yields the protein CASSPLDSDTEAFF.

The J gene is TRBJ2-3, the V gene TRBV7-9; D is ambiguous. Trimming cost V 4 bases and J 0 bases, with 14 bases left between them. Germline V gene sequence: CDR1 SEHNR, CDR2 FQNEAQ (reference sequence). The CDR3 extends over 16 amino acids. The CDR3 here is CASSSRRSVSTDTQYF. CDR3 nucleotides: TGTGCCAGCAGCTCGCGACGCTCCGTTAGCACAGATACGCAGTATTTT.

The CDR3 loop is CASSFPSWYQETQYF. The DNA of the CDR3 is TGTGCCAGCAGCTTCCCCTCGTGGTACCAAGAGACCCAGTACTTC. The rearrangement links TRBV7-9 to TRBJ2-5; no definite D call. The CDR3 consists of 15 residues. V lost 3 bases and J 0 bases, leaving 11 bases between the germline ends. The germline gives CDR1 SEHNR, CDR2 FQNEAQ (reference sequence).

The J gene is TRBJ1-5, the V gene TRBV29-1; possible D gene TRBD1, 5 bases. V lost 3 bases and J 1 base, leaving 7 bases between the germline ends. In germline, CDR1 is SQVTM, CDR2 ANQGSEA. The length of the CDR3 is 13 residues. In nucleotides, the CDR3 is TGCAGCGTTGAGACAGAGAGCAATCAGCCCCAGCATTTT. Its translation is CSVETESNQPQHF.

This chain links TRBV5-4 with TRBJ1-1, with D perhaps TRBD1 (5 bases). The germline gives CDR1 SGHNT, CDR2 YYREEE (reference sequence). The CDR3 totals 13 residues. The V and J ends lost 5 bases and 4 bases respectively, with 12 bases between them. The CDR3 region is CASSYGGSTEAFF. In nucleotides, the CDR3 is TGTGCCAGCAGTTACGGGGGGAGCACTGAAGCTTTCTTT.